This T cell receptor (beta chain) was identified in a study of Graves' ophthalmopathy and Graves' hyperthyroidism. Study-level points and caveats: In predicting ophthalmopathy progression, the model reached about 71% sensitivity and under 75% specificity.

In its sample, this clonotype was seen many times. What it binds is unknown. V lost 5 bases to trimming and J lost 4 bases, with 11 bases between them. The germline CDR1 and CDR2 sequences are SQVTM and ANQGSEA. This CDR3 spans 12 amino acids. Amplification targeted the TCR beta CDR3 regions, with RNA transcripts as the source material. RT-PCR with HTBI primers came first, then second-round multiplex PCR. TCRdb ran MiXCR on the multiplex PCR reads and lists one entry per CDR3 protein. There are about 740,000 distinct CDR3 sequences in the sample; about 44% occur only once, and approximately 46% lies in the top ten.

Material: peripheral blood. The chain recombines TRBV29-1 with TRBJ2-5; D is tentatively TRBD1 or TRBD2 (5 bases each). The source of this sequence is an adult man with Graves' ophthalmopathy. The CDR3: CSVIKGRETQYF. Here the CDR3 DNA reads TGCAGCGTTATCAAGGGGAGAGAGACCCAGTACTTC.